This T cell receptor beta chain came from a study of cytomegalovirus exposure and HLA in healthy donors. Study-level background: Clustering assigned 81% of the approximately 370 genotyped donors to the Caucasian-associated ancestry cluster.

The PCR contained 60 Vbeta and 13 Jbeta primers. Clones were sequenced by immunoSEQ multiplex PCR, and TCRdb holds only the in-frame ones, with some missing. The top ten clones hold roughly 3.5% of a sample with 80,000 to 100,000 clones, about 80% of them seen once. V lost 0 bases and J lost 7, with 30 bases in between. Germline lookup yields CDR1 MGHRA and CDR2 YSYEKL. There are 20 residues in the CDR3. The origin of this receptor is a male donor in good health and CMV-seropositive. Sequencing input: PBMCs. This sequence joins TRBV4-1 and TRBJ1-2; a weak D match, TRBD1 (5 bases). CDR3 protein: CASSQELGRIGSGGTGGYTF. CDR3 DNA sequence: TGCGCCAGCAGCCAAGAATTGGGGAGGATAGGGTCTGGGGGAACTGGTGGCTACACCTTC.